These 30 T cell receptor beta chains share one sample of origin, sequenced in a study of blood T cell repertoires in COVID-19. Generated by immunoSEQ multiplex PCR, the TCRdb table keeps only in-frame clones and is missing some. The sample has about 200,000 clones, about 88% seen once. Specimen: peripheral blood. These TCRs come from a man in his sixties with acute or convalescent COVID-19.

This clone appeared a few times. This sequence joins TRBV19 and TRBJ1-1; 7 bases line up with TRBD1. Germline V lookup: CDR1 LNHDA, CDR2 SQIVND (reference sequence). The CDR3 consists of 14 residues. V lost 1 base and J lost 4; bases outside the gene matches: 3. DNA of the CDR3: TGTGCCAGTAGTATAGCCCCAGGGGGCACTGAAGCTTTCTTT. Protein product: CASSIAPGGTEAFF.

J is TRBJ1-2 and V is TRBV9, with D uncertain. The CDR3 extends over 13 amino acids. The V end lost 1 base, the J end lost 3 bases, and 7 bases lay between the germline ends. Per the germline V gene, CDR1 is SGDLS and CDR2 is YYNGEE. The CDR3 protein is CASSVKIDYGYTF. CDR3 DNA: TGTGCCAGCAGCGTAAAGATAGACTATGGCTACACCTTC.

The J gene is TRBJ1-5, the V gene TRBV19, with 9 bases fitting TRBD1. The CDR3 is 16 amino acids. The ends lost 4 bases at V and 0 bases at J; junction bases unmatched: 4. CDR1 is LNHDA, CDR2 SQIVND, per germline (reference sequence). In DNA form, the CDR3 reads TGTGCCAGTAGTACCCAACAGGGGGCTAGCAATCAGCCCCAGCATTTT. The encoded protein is CASSTQQGASNQPQHF.

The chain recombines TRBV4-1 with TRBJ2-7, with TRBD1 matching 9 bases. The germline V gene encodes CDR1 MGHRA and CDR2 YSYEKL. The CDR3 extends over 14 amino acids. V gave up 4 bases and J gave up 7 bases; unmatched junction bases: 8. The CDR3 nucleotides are TGCGCCAGCAGCCCTAAGACAGGGGGAGAAGAGCAGTACTTC. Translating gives CASSPKTGGEEQYF.

CDR3 bases: TGTGCCAGCAGCTATAGACAGGGGTCGACCGGGGAGCTGTTTTTT. As protein: CASSYRQGSTGELFF. The chain combines TRBV11-1 with TRBJ2-2; 8 nucleotides line up with TRBD1. Germline lookup yields CDR1 SGHAT and CDR2 FQDESV (reference sequence). There are 15 residues in the CDR3. V was clipped by 4 bases and J by 5 bases; unmatched bases: 6.

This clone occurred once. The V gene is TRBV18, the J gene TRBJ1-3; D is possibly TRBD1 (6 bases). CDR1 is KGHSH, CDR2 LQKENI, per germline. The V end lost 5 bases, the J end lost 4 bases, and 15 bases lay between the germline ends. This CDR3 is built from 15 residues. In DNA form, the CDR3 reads TGTGCCAGCTCATCAATACAGGGCTCGGGAAACACCATATATTTT. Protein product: CASSSIQGSGNTIYF.

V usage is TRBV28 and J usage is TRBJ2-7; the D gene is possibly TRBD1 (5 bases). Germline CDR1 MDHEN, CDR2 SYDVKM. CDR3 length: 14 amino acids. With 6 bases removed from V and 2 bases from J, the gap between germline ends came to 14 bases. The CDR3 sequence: CASSPYRSPYEQYF. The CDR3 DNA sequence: TGTGCCAGCAGCCCTTACAGGTCGCCCTACGAGCAGTACTTC. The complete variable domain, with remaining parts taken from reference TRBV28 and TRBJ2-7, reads DVKVTQSSRYLVKRTGEKVFLECVQDMDHENMFWYRQDPGLGLRLIYFSYDVKMKEKGDIPEGYSVSREKKERFSLILESASTNQTSMYLCASSPYRSPYEQYFGPGTRLTVT.

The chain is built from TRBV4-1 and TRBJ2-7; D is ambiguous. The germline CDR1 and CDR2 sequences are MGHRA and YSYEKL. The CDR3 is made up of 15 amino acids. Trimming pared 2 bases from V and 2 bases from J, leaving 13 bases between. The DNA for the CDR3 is TGCGCCAGCAGCCAAACGGTCAAAGCCACCTACGAGCAGTACTTC. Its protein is CASSQTVKATYEQYF.

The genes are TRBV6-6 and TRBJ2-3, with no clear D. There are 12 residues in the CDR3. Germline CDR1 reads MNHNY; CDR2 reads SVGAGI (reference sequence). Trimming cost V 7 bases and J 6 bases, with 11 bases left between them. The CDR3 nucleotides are TGTGCCAGCACCGCCTCCGGGGATACGCAGTATTTT. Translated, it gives CASTASGDTQYF.

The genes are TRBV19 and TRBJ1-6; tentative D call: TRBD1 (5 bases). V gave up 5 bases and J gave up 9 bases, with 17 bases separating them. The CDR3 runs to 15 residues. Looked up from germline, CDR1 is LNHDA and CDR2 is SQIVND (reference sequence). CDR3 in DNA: TGTGCCAGTAGTGGGATACTAAGGGGCACTTCACCCCTCCACTTT. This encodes CASSGILRGTSPLHF.

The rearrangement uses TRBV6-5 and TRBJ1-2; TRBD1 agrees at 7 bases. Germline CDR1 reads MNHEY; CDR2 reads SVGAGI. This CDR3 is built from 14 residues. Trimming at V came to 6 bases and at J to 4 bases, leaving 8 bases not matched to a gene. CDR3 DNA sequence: TGTGCCAGCAGAACGACAGGGATCGCCTATGGCTACACCTTC. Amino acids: CASRTTGIAYGYTF.

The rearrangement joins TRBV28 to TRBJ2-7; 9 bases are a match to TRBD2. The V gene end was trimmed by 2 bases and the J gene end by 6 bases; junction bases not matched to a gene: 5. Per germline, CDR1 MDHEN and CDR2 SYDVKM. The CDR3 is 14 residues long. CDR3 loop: CASSLGGGAREQYF. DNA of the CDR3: TGTGCCAGCAGTTTAGGCGGGGGGGCCCGCGAGCAGTACTTC.

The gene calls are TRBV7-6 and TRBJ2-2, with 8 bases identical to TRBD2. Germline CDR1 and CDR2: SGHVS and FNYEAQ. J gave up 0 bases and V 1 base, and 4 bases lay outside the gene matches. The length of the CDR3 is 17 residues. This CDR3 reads CASSLGVAGSNTGELFF. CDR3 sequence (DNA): TGTGCCAGCAGCTTAGGTGTAGCGGGGTCGAACACCGGGGAGCTGTTTTTT.

The CDR3 region is CASSSVATGANVLTF. The DNA for the CDR3 is TGTGCCAGCAGCTCCGTGGCCACTGGGGCCAACGTCCTGACTTTC. This rearrangement joins TRBV7-2 to TRBJ2-6; D uncertain. V lost 4 bases and J 2 bases, leaving 9 bases between the germline ends. This CDR3 region has 15 residues. Germline CDR1 is SGHTA and CDR2 is FQGNSA.

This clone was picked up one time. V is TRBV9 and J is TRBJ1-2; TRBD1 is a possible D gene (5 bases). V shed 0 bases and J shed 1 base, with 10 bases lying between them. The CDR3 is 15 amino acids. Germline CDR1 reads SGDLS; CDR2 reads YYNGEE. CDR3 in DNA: TGTGCCAGCAGCGTAGCCGACAGCCTTAACTATGGCTACACCTTC. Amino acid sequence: CASSVADSLNYGYTF. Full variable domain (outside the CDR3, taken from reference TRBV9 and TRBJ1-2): DSGVTQTPKHLITATGQRVTLRCSPRSGDLSVYWYQQSLDQGLQFLIQYYNGEERAKGNILERFSAQQFPDLHSELNLSSLELGDSALYFCASSVADSLNYGYTFGSGTRLTVV.

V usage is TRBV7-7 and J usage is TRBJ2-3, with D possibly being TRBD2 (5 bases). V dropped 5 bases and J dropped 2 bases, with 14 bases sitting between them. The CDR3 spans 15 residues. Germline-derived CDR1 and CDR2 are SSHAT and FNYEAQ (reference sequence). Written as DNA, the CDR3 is TGTGCCAGCAGCCCTGGGGTCGGGGACACAGATACGCAGTATTTT. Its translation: CASSPGVGDTDTQYF.

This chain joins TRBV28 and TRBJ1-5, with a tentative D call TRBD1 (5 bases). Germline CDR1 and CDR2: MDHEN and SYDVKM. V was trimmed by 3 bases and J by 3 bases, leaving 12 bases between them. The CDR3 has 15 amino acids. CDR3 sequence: CASSLNRTPNQPQHF. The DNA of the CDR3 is TGTGCCAGCAGTTTGAACAGGACCCCCAATCAGCCCCAGCATTTT.

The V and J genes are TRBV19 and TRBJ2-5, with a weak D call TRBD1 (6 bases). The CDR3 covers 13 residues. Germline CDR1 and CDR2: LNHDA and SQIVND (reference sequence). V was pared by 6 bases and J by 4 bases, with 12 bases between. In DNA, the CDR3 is TGTGCCAGTAGACGGGACAATGTAGAGACCCAGTACTTC. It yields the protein CASRRDNVETQYF.

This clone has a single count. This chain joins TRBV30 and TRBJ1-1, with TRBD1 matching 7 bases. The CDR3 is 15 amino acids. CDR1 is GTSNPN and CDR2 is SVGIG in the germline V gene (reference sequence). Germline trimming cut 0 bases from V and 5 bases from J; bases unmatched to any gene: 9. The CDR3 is CAWSVQGPMVTEAFF. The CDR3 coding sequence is TGTGCCTGGAGTGTACAGGGGCCGATGGTGACTGAAGCTTTCTTT.

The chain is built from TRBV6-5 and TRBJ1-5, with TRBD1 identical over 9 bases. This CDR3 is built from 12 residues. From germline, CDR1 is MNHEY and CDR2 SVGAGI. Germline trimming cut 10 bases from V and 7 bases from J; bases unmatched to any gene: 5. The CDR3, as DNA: TGTGCCACCCAGACAGGGGGACAGCCCCAGCATTTT. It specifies CATQTGGQPQHF.

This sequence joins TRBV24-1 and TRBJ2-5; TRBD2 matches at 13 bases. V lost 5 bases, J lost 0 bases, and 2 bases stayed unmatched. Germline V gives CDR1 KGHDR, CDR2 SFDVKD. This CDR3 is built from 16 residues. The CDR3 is CATSALAGGYQETQYF. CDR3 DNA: TGTGCCACCAGTGCACTAGCGGGGGGGTACCAAGAGACCCAGTACTTC.

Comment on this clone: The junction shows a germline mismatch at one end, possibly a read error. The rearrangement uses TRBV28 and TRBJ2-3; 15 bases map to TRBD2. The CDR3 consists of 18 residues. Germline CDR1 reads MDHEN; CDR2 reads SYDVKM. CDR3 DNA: TGTGCCAGCAGTTTATTCGGACTAGCGGGGGGGAGCACTGATACGCAGTATTTT. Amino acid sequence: CASSLFGLAGGSTDTQYF.

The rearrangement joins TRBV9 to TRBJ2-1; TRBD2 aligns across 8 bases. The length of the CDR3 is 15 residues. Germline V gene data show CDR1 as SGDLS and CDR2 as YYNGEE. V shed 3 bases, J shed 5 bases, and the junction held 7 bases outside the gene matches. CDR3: CASSGRRGVDNEQFF. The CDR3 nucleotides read TGTGCCAGCAGCGGACGGCGGGGGGTAGACAATGAGCAGTTCTTC.

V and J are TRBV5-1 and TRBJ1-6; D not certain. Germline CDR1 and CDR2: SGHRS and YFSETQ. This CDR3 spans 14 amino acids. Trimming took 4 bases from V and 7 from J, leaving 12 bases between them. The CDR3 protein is CASSQQATNSPLHF. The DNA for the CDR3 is TGCGCCAGCAGCCAGCAGGCCACAAATTCACCCCTCCACTTT.

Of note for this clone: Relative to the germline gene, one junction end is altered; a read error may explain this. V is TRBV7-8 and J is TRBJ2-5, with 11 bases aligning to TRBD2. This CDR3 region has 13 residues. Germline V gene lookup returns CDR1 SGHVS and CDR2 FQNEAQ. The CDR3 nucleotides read TGTGCCAGCAGCCTAGCGGGGGGAGAGACCCAGTACTTC. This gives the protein CASSLAGGETQYF.

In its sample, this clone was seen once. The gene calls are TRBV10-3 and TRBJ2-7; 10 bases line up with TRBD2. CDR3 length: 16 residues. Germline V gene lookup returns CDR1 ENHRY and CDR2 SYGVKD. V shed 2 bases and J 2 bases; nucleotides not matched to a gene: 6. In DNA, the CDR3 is TGTGCCATCAGTGAGCCTGGACTAGCGGAGACCTACGAGCAGTACTTC. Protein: CAISEPGLAETYEQYF.

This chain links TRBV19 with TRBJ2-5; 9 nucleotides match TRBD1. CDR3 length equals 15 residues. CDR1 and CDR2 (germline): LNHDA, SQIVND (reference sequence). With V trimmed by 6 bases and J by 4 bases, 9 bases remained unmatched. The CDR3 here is CASSPYGTGRETQYF. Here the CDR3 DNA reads TGTGCCAGTAGCCCCTACGGGACAGGGAGAGAGACCCAGTACTTC.

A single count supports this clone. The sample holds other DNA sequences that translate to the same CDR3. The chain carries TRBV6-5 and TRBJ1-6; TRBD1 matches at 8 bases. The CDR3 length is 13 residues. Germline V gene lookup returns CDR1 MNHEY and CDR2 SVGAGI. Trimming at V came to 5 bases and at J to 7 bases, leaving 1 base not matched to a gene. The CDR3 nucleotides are TGTGCCAGCAGTAGGACAGGGAATTCACCCCTCCACTTT. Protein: CASSRTGNSPLHF.

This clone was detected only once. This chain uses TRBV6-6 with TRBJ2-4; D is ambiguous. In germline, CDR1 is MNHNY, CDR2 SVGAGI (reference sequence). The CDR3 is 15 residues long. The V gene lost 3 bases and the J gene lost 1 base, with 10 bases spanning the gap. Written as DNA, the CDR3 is TGTGCCAGCAGTTATGCTACCATGGCCAAAAACATTCAGTACTTC. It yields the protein CASSYATMAKNIQYF.

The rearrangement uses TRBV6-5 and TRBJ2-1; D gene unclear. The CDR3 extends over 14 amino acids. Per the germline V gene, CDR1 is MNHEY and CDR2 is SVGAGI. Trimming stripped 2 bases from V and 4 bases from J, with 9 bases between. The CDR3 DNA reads TGTGCCAGCAGTTACGGTGAGGATTACAATGAGCAGTTCTTC. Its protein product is CASSYGEDYNEQFF.